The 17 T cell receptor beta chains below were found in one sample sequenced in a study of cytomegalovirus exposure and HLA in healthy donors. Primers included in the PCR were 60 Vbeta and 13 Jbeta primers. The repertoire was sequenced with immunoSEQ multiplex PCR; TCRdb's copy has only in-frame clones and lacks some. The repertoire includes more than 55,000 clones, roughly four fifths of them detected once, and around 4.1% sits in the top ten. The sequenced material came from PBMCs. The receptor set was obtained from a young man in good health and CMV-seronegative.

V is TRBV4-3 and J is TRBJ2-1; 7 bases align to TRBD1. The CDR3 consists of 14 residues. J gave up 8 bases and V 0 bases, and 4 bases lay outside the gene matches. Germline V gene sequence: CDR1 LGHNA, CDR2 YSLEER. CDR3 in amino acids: CASSQETGIDEQFF. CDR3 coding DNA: TGCGCCAGCAGCCAAGAGACAGGGATCGATGAGCAGTTCTTC.

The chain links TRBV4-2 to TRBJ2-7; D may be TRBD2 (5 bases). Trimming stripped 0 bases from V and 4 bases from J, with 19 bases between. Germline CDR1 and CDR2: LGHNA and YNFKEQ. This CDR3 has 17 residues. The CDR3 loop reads CASSQESLGKSSYEQYF. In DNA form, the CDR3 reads TGTGCCAGCAGCCAAGAAAGCCTCGGGAAAAGTTCTTACGAGCAGTACTTC.

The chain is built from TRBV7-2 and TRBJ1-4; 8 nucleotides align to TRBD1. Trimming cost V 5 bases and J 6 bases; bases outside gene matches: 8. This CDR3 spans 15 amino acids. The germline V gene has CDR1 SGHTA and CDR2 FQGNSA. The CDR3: CASSRYSGGDEKLFF. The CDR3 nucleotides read TGTGCCAGCAGCCGCTACTCAGGGGGCGATGAAAAACTGTTTTTT. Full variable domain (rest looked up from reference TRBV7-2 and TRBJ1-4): GAGVSQSPSNKVTEKGKDVELRCDPISGHTALYWYRQSLGQGLEFLIYFQGNSAPDKSGLPSDRFSAERTGGSVSTLTIQRTQQEDSAVYLCASSRYSGGDEKLFFGSGTQLSVL.

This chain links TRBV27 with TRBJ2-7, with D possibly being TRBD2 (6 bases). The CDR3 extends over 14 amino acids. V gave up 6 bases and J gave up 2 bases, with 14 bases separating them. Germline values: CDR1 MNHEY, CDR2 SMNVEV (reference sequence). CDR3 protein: CASRGLTGAYEQYF. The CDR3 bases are TGTGCCAGCAGGGGTTTAACGGGAGCCTACGAGCAGTACTTC.

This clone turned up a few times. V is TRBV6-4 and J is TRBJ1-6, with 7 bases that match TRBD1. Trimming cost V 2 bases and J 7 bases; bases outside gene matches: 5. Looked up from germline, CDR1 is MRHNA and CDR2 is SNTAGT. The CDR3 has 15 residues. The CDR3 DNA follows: TGTGCCAGCAGTGACGGGGACAGAGAAAATTCACCCCTCCACTTT. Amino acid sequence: CASSDGDRENSPLHF.

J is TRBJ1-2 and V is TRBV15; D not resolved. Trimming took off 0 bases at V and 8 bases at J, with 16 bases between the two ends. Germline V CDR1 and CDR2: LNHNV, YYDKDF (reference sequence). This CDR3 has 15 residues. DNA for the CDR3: TGTGCCACCAGCAGAGATACCCACCGGGGTAAAGGCTACACCTTC. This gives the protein CATSRDTHRGKGYTF.

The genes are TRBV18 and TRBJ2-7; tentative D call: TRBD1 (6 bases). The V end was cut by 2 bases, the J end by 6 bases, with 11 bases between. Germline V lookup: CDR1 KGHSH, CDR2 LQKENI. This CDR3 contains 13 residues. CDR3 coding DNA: TGTGCCAGCTCACCAGGGGCCAGGGGCGAGCAGTACTTC. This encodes CASSPGARGEQYF.

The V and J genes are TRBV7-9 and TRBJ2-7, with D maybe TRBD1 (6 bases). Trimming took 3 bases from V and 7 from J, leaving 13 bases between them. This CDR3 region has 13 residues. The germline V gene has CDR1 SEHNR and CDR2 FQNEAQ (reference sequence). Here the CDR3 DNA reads TGTGCCAGCAGCTTTTTACAGGGATCGGAGCAGTACTTC. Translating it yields CASSFLQGSEQYF.

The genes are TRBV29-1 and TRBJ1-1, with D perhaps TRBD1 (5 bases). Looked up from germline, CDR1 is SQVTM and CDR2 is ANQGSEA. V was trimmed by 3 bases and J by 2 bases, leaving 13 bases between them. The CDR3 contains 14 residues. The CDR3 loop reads CSVDRQGINTEAFF. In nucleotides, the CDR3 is TGCAGCGTTGACAGGCAGGGCATAAACACTGAAGCTTTCTTT.

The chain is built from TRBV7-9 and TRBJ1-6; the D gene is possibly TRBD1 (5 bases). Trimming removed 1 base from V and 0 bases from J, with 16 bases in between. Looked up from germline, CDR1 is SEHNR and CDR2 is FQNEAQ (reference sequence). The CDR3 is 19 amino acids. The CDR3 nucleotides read TGTGCCAGCAGCTTAGTTTCGGGGGGACCGAGCTCCTATAATTCACCCCTCCACTTT. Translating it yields CASSLVSGGPSSYNSPLHF.

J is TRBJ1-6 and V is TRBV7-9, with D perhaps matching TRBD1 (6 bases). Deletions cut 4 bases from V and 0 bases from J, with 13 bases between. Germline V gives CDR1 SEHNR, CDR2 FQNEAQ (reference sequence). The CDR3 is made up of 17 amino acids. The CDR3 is CASSSSPDSSYNSPLHF. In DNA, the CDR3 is TGTGCCAGCAGCTCTTCCCCGGACAGCTCCTATAATTCACCCCTCCACTTT.

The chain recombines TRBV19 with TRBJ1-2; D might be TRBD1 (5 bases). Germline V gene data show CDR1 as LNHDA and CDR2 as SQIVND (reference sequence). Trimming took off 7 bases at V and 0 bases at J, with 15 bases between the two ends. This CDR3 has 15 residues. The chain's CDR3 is CASNLLTGANYGYTF. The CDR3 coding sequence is TGTGCCAGTAATTTACTCACAGGAGCTAACTATGGCTACACCTTC.

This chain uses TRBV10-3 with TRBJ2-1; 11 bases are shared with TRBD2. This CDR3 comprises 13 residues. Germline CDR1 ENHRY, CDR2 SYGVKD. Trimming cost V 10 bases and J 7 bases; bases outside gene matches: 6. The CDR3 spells CATGLADYNEQFF. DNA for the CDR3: TGTGCCACGGGACTAGCGGACTATAATGAGCAGTTCTTC.

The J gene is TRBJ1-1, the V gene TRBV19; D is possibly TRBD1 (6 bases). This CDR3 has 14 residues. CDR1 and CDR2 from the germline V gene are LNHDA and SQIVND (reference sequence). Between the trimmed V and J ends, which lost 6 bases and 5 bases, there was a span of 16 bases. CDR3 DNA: TGTGCCAGTAGGTGGTCTACAGGGTTGACTGAAGCTTTCTTT. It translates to CASRWSTGLTEAFF.

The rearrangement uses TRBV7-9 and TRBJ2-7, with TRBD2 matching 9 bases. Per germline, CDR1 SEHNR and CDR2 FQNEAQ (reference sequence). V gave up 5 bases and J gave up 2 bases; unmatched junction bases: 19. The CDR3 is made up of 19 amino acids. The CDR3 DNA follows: TGTGCCAGCAGCACCGCGGGACTCGCCGGCGGGGGGGGTGCCTACGAGCAGTACTTC. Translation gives CASSTAGLAGGGGAYEQYF.

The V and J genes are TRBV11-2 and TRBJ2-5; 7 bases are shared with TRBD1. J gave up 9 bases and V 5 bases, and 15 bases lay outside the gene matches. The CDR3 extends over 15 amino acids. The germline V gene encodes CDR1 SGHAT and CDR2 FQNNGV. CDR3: CASSLSSGTAMAQYF. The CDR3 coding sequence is TGTGCCAGCAGCCTATCCTCCGGGACAGCTATGGCCCAGTACTTC.

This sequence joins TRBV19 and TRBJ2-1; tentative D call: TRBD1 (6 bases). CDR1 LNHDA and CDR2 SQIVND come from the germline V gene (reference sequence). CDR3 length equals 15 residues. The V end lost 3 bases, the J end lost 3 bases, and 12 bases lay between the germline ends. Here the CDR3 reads CASSIFTGNYNEQFF. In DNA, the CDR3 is TGTGCCAGTAGTATTTTTACAGGGAACTACAATGAGCAGTTCTTC.